These T cell receptor beta chains were read from a single sample in a study of blood T cell repertoires in COVID-19. TCRdb's table, derived via immunoSEQ multiplex PCR, lists solely in-frame clones and lacks some. The table shows roughly 120,000 clones, with 70% to 75% occurring only once. The specimen sequenced was peripheral blood. The receptor source for this set is a man aged 80 or over with COVID-19, enrolled during active disease. CDR3s include the opening cysteine and the closing phenylalanine or tryptophan. A D gene is named only where the DNA matches it firmly. Clone size, where shown, is once, few, many, or a class for clones that have expanded.

j_call clone_size d_call v_call cdr3_nt cdr3_aa
TRBJ1-5 NA NA TRBV9 TGTGCCAGCAGCGTAGACACAGGGTCAAATCAGCCCCAGCATTTT CASSVDTGSNQPQHF
TRBJ2-1 NA TRBD2 TRBV30 TGTGCCTGGACCCTAGCGGTGAGTTACAATGAGCAGTTCTTC CAWTLAVSYNEQFF
TRBJ2-6 NA NA TRBV7-5 TGTGCCAGAAGCCTGGGAGACCCTCTCTCTGGGGCCAACGTCCTGACTTTC CARSLGDPLSGANVLTF
TRBJ1-3 few TRBD1 TRBV23-1 TGCGCCAGCGGGAAACAGGGGGCTGAAGGAAACACCATATATTTT CASGKQGAEGNTIYF
TRBJ2-1 NA NA TRBV9 TGTGCCAGCAGCGTATACAGCGGGCCCCCTCGGGACAATGAGCAGTTCTTC CASSVYSGPPRDNEQFF
TRBJ2-4 NA NA TRBV19 TGTGCCAGTAGTGCCTATGACAGAAACATTCAGTACTTC CASSAYDRNIQYF
TRBJ2-1 NA NA TRBV19 TGTGCCAGTAGTAAAGGGCGGGAACGGTCATATGAGCAGTTCTTC CASSKGRERSYEQFF
TRBJ2-6 NA NA TRBV4-1 TGCGCCAGCAGCCAATGGACAGATATACGCTCTGGGGCCAACGTCCTGACTTTC CASSQWTDIRSGANVLTF
TRBJ2-2 NA NA TRBV6-5 TGTGCCAGCAGTTTCACGAACACCGGGGAGCTGTTTTTT CASSFTNTGELFF
TRBJ1-1 NA NA TRBV6-5 TGTGCCAGCAGCCGCGGGCCTACTATAGATACTGAAGCTTTCTTT CASSRGPTIDTEAFF
TRBJ2-1 NA TRBD1 TRBV6-5 TGTGCCAGCAGATTGACAGGGGGCAATGAGCAGTTCTTC CASRLTGGNEQFF
TRBJ2-5 NA TRBD1 TRBV6-6 TGTGCCAGCAAAGGGCCCGGACAGGGGTCGGAGACCCAGTACTTC CASKGPGQGSETQYF
TRBJ1-4 NA NA TRBV14 TGTGCCAGCAGCCAACCGGGAAACAGCGAAAAACTGTTTTTT CASSQPGNSEKLFF
TRBJ1-2 NA TRBD1 TRBV19 TGTGCCAGTACCCAGGACAGGGGGCTCTATGGCTACACCTTC CASTQDRGLYGYTF
TRBJ2-1 once TRBD2 TRBV10-3 TGTGCCATCAGTGAGTCACTAGCGGGAGGTCGTGAGCAGTTCTTC CAISESLAGGREQFF
TRBJ1-1 NA TRBD1 TRBV27 TGTGCCAGCAGTCACCGGGACAGGGGAGACACTGAAGCTTTCTTT CASSHRDRGDTEAFF
TRBJ2-1 NA TRBD2 TRBV11-3 TGTGCCAGCAGCCTGCAGGCTAGCGGGAGGGCGAATGAGCAGTTCTTC CASSLQASGRANEQFF
TRBJ2-1 once TRBD2 TRBV7-6 TGTGCCAGCAGCCCCCGACTAGCGGGAATCAATGAGCAGTTCTTC CASSPRLAGINEQFF
TRBJ1-5 few NA TRBV19 TGTGCCAGTAGTATTACAGGGACGGCGGGGCCCCAGCATTTT CASSITGTAGPQHF
TRBJ2-1 once TRBD2 TRBV30 TGTGCCTGGGCTAGCGGGAGCGGTGAGCAGTTCTTC CAWASGSGEQFF
TRBJ1-6 NA NA TRBV6-6 TGTGCCAGCAGTTACTCAGGGAGAAATTCACCCCTCCACTTT CASSYSGRNSPLHF
TRBJ1-1 NA NA TRBV28 TGTGCCAGCAGTTTCCCTAAAACCCCCACGACAGGCGGTTTTAGGACTGAAGCTTTCTTT CASSFPKTPTTGGFRTEAFF
TRBJ2-7 once TRBD2 TRBV6-1 TGTGCCAGCAGTGCTCAGCCGTGGCGGGAGAGCGGGCTCGAGCAGTACTTC CASSAQPWRESGLEQYF
TRBJ2-7 NA NA TRBV2 TGTGCCAGCAGTGGACGACCCGGGACTCCTTCAAGTGAGCAGTACTTC CASSGRPGTPSSEQYF